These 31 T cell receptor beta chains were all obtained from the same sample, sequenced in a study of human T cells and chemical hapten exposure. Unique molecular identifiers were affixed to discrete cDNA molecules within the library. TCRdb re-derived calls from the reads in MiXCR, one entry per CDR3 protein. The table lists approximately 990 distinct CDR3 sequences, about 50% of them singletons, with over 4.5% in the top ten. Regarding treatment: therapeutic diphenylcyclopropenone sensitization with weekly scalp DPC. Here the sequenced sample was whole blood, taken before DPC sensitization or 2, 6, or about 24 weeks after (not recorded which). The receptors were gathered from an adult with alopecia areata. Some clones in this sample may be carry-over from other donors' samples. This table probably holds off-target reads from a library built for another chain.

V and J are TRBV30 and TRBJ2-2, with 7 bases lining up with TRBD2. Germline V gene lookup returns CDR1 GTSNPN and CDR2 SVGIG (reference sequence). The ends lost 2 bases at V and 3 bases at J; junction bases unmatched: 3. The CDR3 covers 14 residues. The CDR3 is CAWSKGLHTGELFF. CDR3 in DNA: TGTGCCTGGAGTAAGGGACTACACACCGGGGAGCTGTTTTTT.

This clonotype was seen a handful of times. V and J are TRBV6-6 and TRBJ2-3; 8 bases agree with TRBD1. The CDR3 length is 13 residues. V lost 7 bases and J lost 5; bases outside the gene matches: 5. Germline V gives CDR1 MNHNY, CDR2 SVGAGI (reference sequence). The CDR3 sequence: CASTRQGRDTQYF. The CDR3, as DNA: TGTGCCAGCACCCGACAGGGGAGAGATACGCAGTATTTT.

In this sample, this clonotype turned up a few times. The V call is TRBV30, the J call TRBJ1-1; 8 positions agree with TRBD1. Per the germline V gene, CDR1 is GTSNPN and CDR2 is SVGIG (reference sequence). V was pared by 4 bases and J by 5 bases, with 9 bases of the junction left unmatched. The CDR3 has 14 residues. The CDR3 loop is CAWIPRTGSTEAFF. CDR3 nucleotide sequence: TGTGCCTGGATCCCCCGGACAGGGTCTACTGAAGCTTTCTTT. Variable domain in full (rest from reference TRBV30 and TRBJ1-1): SQTIHQWPATLVQPVGSPLSLECTVEGTSNPNLYWYRQAAGRGLQLLFYSVGIGQISSEVPQNLSASRPQDRQFILSSKKLLLSDSGFYLCAWIPRTGSTEAFFGQGTRLTVV.

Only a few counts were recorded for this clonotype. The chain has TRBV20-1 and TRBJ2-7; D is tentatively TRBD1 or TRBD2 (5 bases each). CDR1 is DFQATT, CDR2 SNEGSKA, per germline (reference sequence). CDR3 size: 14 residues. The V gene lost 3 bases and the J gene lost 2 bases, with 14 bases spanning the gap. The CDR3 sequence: CSARLPGRTYEQYF. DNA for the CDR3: TGCAGTGCTAGGTTACCGGGACGAACCTACGAGCAGTACTTC.

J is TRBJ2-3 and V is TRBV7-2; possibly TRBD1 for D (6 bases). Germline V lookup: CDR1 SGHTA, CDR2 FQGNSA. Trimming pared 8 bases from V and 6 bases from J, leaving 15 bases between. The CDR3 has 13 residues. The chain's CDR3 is CASAGEYSDTQYF. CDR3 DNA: TGTGCCAGCGCAGGGGAGTACTCCGATACGCAGTATTTT.

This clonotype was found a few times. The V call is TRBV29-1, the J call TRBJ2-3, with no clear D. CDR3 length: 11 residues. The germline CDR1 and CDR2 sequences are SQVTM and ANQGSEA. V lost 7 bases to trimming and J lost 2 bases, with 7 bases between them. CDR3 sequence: CSGGPTDTQYF. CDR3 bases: TGCAGCGGCGGACCCACAGATACGCAGTATTTT.

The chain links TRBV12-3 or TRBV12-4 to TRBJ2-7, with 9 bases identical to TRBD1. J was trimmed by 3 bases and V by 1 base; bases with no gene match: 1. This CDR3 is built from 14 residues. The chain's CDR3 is CASSLGDRDYEQYF. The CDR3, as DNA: TGTGCCAGCAGTTTAGGGGACAGGGACTACGAGCAGTACTTC.

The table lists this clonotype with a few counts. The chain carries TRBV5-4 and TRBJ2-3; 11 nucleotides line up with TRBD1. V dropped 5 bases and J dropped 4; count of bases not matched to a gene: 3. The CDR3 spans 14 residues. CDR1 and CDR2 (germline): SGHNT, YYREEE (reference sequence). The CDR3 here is CASRPGQGADTQYF. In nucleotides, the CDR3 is TGTGCCAGCAGGCCGGGACAGGGGGCAGATACGCAGTATTTT.

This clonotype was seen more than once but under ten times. The CDR3 DNA is TGTGCCAGCAGTTTGTTTAGCGGGGGGGAAAACAATGAGCAGTTCTTC. Translation gives CASSLFSGGENNEQFF. The rearrangement links TRBV6-2 or TRBV6-3 to TRBJ2-1, with 11 bases identical to TRBD2. This CDR3 comprises 16 residues. Germline values: CDR1 MNHEY, CDR2 SVGEGT. Trimming at V came to 4 bases and at J to 5 bases, leaving 7 bases not matched to a gene.

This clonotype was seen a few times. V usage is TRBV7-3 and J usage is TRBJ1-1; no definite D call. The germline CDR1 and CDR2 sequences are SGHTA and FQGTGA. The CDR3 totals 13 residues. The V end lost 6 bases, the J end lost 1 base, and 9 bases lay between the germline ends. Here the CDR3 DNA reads TGTGCCAGCAGACCCGACGGGAACACTGAAGCTTTCTTT. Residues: CASRPDGNTEAFF.

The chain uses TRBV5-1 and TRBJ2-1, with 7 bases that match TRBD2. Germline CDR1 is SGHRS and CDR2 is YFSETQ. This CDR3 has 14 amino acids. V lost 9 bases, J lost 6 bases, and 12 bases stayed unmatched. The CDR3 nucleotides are TGCGCCACAAGACCTAGCGGATCAGTCAATGAGCAGTTCTTC. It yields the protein CATRPSGSVNEQFF.

The CDR3 nucleotides are TGTGCCAGTAGTTTCCGGGACAAAGTTACAAACACCGGGGAGCTGTTTTTT. It specifies CASSFRDKVTNTGELFF. This sequence joins TRBV19 and TRBJ2-2, with D possibly being TRBD1 (6 bases). Trimming took off 5 bases at V and 2 bases at J, with 18 bases between the two ends. This CDR3 has 17 residues. CDR1 and CDR2 from the germline V gene are LNHDA and SQIVND (reference sequence).

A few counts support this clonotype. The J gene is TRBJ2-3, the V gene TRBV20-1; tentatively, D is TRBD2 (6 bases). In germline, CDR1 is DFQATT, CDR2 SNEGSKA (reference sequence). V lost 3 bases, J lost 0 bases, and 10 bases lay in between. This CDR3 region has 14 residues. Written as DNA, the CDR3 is TGCAGTGCTAGGCCGGGGGTTAGCACAGATACGCAGTATTTT. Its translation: CSARPGVSTDTQYF.

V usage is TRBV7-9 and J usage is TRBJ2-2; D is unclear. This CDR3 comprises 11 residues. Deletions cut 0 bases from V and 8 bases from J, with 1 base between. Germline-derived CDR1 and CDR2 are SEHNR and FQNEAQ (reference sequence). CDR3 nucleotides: TGTGCCAGCAGCTTAGCGGGGGAGCTGTTTTTT. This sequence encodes CASSLAGELFF.

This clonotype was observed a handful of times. CDR3 amino acids: CASRGQRSTDTQYF. Here the CDR3 DNA reads TGTGCCAGCAGGGGACAGAGAAGCACAGATACGCAGTATTTT. The V call is TRBV9, the J call TRBJ2-3; 7 positions agree with TRBD1. The CDR3 consists of 14 residues. V was pared by 5 bases and J by 0 bases, with 3 bases of the junction left unmatched. Germline CDR1 and CDR2: SGDLS and YYNGEE.

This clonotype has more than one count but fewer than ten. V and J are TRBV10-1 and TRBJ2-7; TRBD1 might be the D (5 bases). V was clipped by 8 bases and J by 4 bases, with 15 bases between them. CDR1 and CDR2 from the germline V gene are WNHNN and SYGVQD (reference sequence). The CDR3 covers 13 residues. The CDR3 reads CASGPQGWYEQYF. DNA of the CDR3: TGCGCCAGCGGCCCCCAGGGCTGGTACGAGCAGTACTTC.

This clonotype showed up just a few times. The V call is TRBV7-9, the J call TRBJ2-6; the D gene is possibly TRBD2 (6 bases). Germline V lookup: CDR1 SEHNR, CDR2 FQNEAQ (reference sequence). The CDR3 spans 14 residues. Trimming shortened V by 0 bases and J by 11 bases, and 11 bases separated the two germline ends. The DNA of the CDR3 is TGTGCCAGCAGCTTAGCCGGGAGTGCCGACGTCCTGACTTTC. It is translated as CASSLAGSADVLTF.

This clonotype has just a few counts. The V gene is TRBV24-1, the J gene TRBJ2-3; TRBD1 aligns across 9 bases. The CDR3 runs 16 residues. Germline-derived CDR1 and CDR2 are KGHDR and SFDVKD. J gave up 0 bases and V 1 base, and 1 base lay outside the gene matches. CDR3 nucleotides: TGTGCCACCAGTGATTTTGGGACAGGGAGCACAGATACGCAGTATTTT. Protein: CATSDFGTGSTDTQYF.

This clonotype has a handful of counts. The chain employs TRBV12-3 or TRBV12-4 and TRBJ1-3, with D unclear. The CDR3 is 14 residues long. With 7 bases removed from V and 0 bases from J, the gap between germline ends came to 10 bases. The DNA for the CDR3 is TGTGCCAGCACCCGCAGACACTCTGGAAACACCATATATTTT. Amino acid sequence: CASTRRHSGNTIYF.

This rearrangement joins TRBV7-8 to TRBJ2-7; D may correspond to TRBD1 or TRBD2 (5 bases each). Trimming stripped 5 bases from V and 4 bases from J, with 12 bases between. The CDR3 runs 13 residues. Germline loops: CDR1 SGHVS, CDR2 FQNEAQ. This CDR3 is CASSRRDLYEQYF. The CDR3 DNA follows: TGTGCCAGCAGCCGCCGGGACCTATACGAGCAGTACTTC.

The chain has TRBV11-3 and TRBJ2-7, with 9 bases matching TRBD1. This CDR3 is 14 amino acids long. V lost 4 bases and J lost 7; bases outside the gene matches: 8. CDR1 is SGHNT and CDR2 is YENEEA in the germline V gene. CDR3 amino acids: CASSSGQGGGEQYF. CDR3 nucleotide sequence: TGTGCCAGCAGCTCGGGACAGGGCGGCGGTGAGCAGTACTTC.

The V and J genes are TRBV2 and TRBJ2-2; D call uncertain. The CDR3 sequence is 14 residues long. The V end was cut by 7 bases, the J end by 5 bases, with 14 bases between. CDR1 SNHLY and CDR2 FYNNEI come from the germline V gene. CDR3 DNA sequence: TGTGCCAGCAATGATCTGATGCGGACCGGGGAGCTGTTTTTT. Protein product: CASNDLMRTGELFF.

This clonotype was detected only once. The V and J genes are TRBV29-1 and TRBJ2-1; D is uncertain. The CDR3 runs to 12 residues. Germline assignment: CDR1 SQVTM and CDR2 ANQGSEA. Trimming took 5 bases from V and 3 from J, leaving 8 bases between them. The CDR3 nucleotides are TGCAGCGTTTACAAAGACTACAATGAGCAGTTCTTC. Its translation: CSVYKDYNEQFF.

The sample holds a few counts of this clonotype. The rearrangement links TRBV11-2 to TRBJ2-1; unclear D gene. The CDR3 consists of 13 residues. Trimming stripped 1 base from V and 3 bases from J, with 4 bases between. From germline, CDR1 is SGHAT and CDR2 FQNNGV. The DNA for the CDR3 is TGTGCCAGCAGCTTAGGACTCTACAATGAGCAGTTCTTC. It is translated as CASSLGLYNEQFF.

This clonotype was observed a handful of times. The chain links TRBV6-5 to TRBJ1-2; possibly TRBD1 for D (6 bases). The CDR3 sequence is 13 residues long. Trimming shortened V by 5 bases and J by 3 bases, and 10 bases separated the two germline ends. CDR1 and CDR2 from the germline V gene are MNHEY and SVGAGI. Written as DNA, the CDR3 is TGTGCCAGCAGTACTCAGGGGTACTATGGCTACACCTTC. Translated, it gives CASSTQGYYGYTF.

Here the CDR3 reads CASSPRTSAIQYF. Written as DNA, the CDR3 is TGTGCCAGCAGCCCCCGCACTAGCGCCATTCAGTACTTC. This sequence joins TRBV9 and TRBJ2-4; 7 bases fit TRBD2. This CDR3 contains 13 residues. V shed 4 bases and J 9 bases; nucleotides not matched to a gene: 7. The germline CDR1 and CDR2 sequences are SGDLS and YYNGEE. Full variable domain (outside the CDR3, taken from reference TRBV9 and TRBJ2-4): DSGVTQTPKHLITATGQRVTLRCSPRSGDLSVYWYQQSLDQGLQFLIQYYNGEERAKGNILERFSAQQFPDLHSELNLSSLELGDSALYFCASSPRTSAIQYFGAGTRLSVL.

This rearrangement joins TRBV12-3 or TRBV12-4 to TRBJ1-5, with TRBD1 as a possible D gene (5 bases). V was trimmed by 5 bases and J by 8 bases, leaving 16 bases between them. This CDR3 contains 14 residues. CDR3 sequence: CASSLQAKGEPQHF. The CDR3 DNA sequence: TGTGCCAGCAGTCTACAGGCAAAAGGGGAGCCCCAGCATTTT.

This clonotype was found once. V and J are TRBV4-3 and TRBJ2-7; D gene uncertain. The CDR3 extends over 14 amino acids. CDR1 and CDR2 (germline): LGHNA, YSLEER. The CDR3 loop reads CAESPASFPVEQYF. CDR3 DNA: TGCGCGGAGAGCCCCGCCTCTTTCCCGGTCGAGCAGTACTTC.

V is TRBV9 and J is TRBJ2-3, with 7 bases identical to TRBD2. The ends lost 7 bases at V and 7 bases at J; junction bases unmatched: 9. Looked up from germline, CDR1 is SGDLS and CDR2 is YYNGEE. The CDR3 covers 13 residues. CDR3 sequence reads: CASRGGGLNTQYF. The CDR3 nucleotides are TGTGCCAGCCGCGGCGGGGGACTTAATACGCAGTATTTT.

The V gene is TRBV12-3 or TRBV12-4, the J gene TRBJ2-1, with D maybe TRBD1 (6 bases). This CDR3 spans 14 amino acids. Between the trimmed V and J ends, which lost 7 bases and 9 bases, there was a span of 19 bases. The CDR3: CASTAQGTLAEQFF. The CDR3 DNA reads TGTGCCAGCACCGCACAGGGAACCCTGGCTGAGCAGTTCTTC.

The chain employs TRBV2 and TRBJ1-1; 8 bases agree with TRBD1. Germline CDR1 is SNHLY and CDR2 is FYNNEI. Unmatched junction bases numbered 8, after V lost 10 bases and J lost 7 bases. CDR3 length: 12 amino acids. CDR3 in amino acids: CATHGQGGEAFF. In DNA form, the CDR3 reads TGTGCCACCCACGGACAGGGTGGTGAAGCTTTCTTT.